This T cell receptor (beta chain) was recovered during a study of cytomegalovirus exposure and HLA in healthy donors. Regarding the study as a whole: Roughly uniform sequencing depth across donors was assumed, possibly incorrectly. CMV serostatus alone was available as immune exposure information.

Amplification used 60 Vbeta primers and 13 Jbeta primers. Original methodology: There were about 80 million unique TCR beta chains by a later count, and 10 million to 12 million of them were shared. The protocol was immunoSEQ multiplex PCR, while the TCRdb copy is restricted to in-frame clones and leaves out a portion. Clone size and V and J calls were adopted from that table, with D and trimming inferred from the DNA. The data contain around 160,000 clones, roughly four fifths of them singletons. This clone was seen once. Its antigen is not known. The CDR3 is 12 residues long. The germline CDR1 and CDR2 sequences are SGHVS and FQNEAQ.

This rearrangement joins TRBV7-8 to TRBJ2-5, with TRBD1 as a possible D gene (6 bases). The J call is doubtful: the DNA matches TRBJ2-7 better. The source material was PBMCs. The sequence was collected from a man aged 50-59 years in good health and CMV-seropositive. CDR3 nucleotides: TGTGCCAGCAGCTATACAGGGTACGAGCAGTACTTC. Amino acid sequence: CASSYTGYEQYF.